This T cell receptor beta chain was sequenced for a study of radiotherapy plus CTLA-4 blockade in lung cancer. Study conclusions and caveats: Radiotherapy with ipilimumab was followed by blood expansion of tumor-derived clones.

Concerning this clone: Its antigen is currently unknown.

The repertoire was sequenced with immunoSEQ multiplex PCR; TCRdb's copy has only in-frame clones and lacks some. The top ten hold 5.5% to 7% of the sample, which has about 120,000 clones, over 80% seen once. The CDR3 is made up of 17 amino acids. Germline trimming cut 5 bases from V and 0 bases from J; bases unmatched to any gene: 7. The germline gives CDR1 SEHNR, CDR2 FQNEAQ (reference sequence). The sequencing used peripheral blood, collected from a patient treated with radiotherapy plus ipilimumab. The source of this sequence is a human donor with non-small cell lung cancer that progressed on radiotherapy plus ipilimumab. J is TRBJ2-2 and V is TRBV7-9, with TRBD1 matching 9 bases. CDR3 DNA sequence: TGTGCCAGCAGCGCGGGACAGGGCTTAGCGAACACCGGGGAGCTGTTTTTT. The encoded protein is CASSAGQGLANTGELFF. The variable domain in full, with the rest retrieved from reference TRBV7-9 and TRBJ2-2, is DTGVSQNPRHKITKRGQNVTFRCDPISEHNRLYWYRQTLGQGPEFLTYFQNEAQLEKSRLLSDRFSAERPKGSFSTLEIQRTEQGDSAMYLCASSAGQGLANTGELFFGEGSRLTVL.